This paragraph reports one TCR beta chain. The authors' processing: Cell counts per sample came from amplifying reference gene primers. Sequencing used immunoSEQ multiplex PCR; TCRdb keeps in-frame clones, though not all of them. Clonal size and the V and J genes are those of that table, whereas D and trimming came from the DNA. The sample has some 270,000 clones; 80% to 90% are singletons. The data belong to a study of blood T cell repertoires in COVID-19. Overall study context: Samples came from the United States, Italy and Spain, spanning acute and convalescent COVID-19. PBMCs, B-cell-depleted T cells, or T cells provided the cDNA or gDNA that made up the material.

The sample was peripheral blood. The TCR was taken from a woman aged 40-49 years who had recovered from COVID-19.

CDR3 nucleotides: TGTGCCACCAGCGGCAGCTCCTATAATTCACCCCTCCACTTT. As protein: CATSGSSYNSPLHF. The chain uses TRBV15 and TRBJ1-6; D is ambiguous. This CDR3 has 14 amino acids. Germline V gene lookup returns CDR1 LNHNV and CDR2 YYDKDF (reference sequence). Trimming stripped 5 bases from V and 0 bases from J, with 5 bases between.